Included here is one T cell receptor (beta chain) sequence, with context. What it binds is unknown. This CDR3 is built from 15 residues. Deletions cut 0 bases from V and 0 bases from J, with 8 bases between. The germline V gene has CDR1 SGDLS and CDR2 YYNGEE. 13 Jbeta primers and 60 Vbeta primers were used for the PCR. Here immunoSEQ multiplex PCR was the method, and the copy in TCRdb shows in-frame clones only, minus some. Of about 130,000 clones listed, 77% are singletons. This entry comes from a study of cytomegalovirus exposure and HLA in healthy donors. Study outcomes and limitations: CMV serostatus was the sole immune exposure data available. Later examination showed HLA-associated TCR beta chains had greater clonal expansion than equally common others. TCR beta sequences reportedly predicted most subjects' HLA-A and HLA-B alleles accurately.

The chain links TRBV9 to TRBJ2-3; no definite D call. The clonotype was recovered from a woman aged 35 to 49 in good health and CMV-seropositive. Specimen: PBMCs. CDR3 in DNA: TGTGCCAGCAGCGTAGCTTCCACTAGCACAGATACGCAGTATTTT. Encoded protein: CASSVASTSTDTQYF.